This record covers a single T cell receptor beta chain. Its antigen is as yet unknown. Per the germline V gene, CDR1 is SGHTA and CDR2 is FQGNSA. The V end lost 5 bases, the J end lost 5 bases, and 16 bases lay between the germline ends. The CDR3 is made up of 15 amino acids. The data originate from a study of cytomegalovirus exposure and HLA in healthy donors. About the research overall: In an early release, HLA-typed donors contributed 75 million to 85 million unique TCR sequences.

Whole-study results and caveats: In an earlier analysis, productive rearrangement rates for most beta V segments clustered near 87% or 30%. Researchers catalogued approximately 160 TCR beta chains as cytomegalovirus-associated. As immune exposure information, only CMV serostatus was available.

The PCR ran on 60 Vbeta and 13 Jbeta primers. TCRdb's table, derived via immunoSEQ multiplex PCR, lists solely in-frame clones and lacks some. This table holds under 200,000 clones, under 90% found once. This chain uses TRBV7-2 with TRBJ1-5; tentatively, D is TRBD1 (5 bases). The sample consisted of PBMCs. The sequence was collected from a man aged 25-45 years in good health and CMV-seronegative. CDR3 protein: CASSPSWGGDQPQHF. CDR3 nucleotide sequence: TGTGCCAGCAGCCCTAGTTGGGGGGGGGATCAGCCCCAGCATTTT.